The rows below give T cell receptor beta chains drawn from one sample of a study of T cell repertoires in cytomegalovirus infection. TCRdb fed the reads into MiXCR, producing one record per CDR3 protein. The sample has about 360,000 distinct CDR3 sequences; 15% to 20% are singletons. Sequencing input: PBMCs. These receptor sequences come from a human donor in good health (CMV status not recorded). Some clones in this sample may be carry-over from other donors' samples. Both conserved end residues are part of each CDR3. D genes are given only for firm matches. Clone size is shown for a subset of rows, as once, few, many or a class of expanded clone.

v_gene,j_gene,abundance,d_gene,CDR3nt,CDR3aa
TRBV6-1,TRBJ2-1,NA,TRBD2,TGTGCCAGCAGTCCCCGGGAGGGTAATGAGCAGTTCTTC,CASSPREGNEQFF
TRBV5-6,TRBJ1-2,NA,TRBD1,TGTGCCAGCAGCAACGGACAGGGAGGCTATGGCTACACCTTC,CASSNGQGGYGYTF
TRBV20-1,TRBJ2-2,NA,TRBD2,TGCAGTGCTAGATTAAGCGGGGGGCTGGACGGGGAGCTGTTTTTT,CSARLSGGLDGELFF
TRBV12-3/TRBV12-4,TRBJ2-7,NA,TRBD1,TGTGCCAGCAGGGCGGCAGGGGGAATTGGGGAGCAGTACTTC,CASRAAGGIGEQYF
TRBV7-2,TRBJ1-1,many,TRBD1,TGTGCCAGCAGCCCGCCGGGACAGGGTGTTGCTTTCTTT,CASSPPGQGVAFF
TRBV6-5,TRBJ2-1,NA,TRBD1,TGTGCCAGCAGTACAGGGGGCCCATACAATGAGCAGTTCTTC,CASSTGGPYNEQFF
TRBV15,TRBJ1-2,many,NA,TGTGCCACCAGCAGAGTTGAGGGCCTATTGGGCTACACCTTC,CATSRVEGLLGYTF
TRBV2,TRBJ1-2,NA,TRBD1,TGTGCCAGCAGTGAAGCGCTGGGGGACAGTGGACACACCTTC,CASSEALGDSGHTF
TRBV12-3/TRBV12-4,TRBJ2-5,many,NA,TGTGCCAGCAGATCCCCTGGGGGGACCCAGTACTTC,CASRSPGGTQYF
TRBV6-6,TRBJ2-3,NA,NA,TGTGCCAGCAGTTACCCCAGAGATACGCAGTATTTT,CASSYPRDTQYF
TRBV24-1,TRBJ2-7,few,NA,TGTGCCACCGGTCCGGGTGGGGGTGTCGACGAGCAGTACTTC,CATGPGGGVDEQYF
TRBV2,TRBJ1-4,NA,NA,TGTGCCAGCAGTGCTAGATTCTTCACTAATGAAAAACTGTTTTTT,CASSARFFTNEKLFF
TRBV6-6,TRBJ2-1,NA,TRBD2,TGTGCCAGCAGGCGACTAGCGGGAGGGCCTACCTCCTACAATGAGCAGTTCTTC,CASRRLAGGPTSYNEQFF
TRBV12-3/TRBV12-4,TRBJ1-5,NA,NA,TGTGCCAGCAGTACGGAGGTATATAGCAATCAGCCCCAGCATTTT,CASSTEVYSNQPQHF